This T cell receptor beta chain comes out of a study of T cell responses to AZD1222 COVID-19 vaccine. The CDR3 runs to 14 residues. The repertoire was sequenced with immunoSEQ multiplex PCR; TCRdb's copy has only in-frame clones and lacks some. This sample has more than 110,000 clones, with about 88% found just once. Here the sequenced sample was peripheral blood, taken 28 days after the second AZD1222 dose. This receptor was identified in an adult who received the AZD1222 COVID-19 vaccine. The V gene is TRBV21-1, the J gene TRBJ2-6; the table assigns TRBD2, which was not confirmed against the DNA. TRBV21-1 is reported as a pseudogene. CDR3 DNA sequence: TGTGCCAGCAAGAGTGGCTCTGGGGCCAACGTCCTGACTTTC. Protein: CASKSGSGANVLTF.